This T cell receptor (beta chain) comes out of a study of PD-1 blockade in classical Hodgkin lymphoma. General study findings and limits: CD4+ but not CD8+ TCR diversity rose significantly by C4D1.

Repertoires were generated with immunoSEQ multiplex PCR, while TCRdb's copy carries only in-frame clones and drops some. The sample gives approximately 26,000 clones, over 60% of which show up once; roughly 8% is in the top ten. CDR1 MDHEN and CDR2 SYDVKM come from the germline V gene. V dropped 4 bases and J dropped 0 bases, with 10 bases sitting between them. The CDR3 covers 15 residues. Exposure to brentuximab vedotin varied, and each patient had relapsed following autologous stem cell transplantation. Turning to this clone: Its specificity is unknown.

The material was peripheral blood mononuclear cells (PBMCs), obtained before the second cycle of nivolumab. J is TRBJ2-1 and V is TRBV28; a weak D match, TRBD2 (5 bases). The origin of this receptor is a human donor with classical Hodgkin lymphoma. CDR3 protein: CASSWRTNSYNEQFF. DNA of the CDR3: TGTGCCAGCAGTTGGAGGACCAACTCCTACAATGAGCAGTTCTTC.